This T cell receptor beta chain derives from a study of blood T cell repertoires in COVID-19 (TCRdb year 2020). Background on the whole study: The collaborator samples originated in the United States, Italy and Spain and spanned the acute and convalescent phases of COVID-19. The material from the prospective study consisted of cDNA or gDNA derived from T cells, B-cell-depleted T cells, or PBMCs. The dataset comprised deeply sampled blood TCRbeta repertoires from subjects exposed to, actively infected with, or recovered from COVID-19. The repertoires were made available in a free public database intended to serve as a resource for research on the immune response to SARS-CoV-2. The samples were drawn from the first 160 participants of the ongoing ImmuneRACE study and from some 1,300 subjects provided by 6 global collaborators. Sample metadata almost always included a de-identified subject ID, COVID-19 status, age in years and sex. HLA class I and class II types, where available, came from metadata supplied by the sample provider rather than from assay-based typing. Overall results and qualifications from the work: How much clinical and demographic metadata was included differed by source and by participant, and the metadata was provided uncurated.

Enrolling through a virtual design, the prospective study's participants ranged in age from roughly 18 to 100 years and lived across around 25 United States geographic areas. In the prospective study, cohorts were assigned on the basis of participant-reported clinical history obtained from a screening survey and a study questionnaire. Recovered participants in ImmuneRACE Cohort 3 were defined as having two consecutive negative NP/OP PCR tests, clearance from a healthcare professional, or resolution of symptoms. Mobile phlebotomists in the prospective study collected whole blood, serum and a nasopharyngeal or oropharyngeal swab from every participant. Over a roughly 2-month period, participants in the prospective study had the option of providing additional blood draws and questionnaires. Prospective study blood samples were shipped either frozen or at room temperature before DNA extraction. The CDR3 runs 15 residues from the cysteine to the phenylalanine. Only the CDR3 part of the read is kept: 45 bases, read in frame from the first base. The junction carries 22 bases between V and J, which are trimmed by 8 bases and 8 bases respectively. The germline V gene (reference sequence) sets CDR1 to LNHDA and CDR2 to SQIVND.

TCRbeta CDR3 regions were amplified from genomic DNA using the immunoSEQ Assay, a bias-controlled multiplex PCR. As for how the authors treated the data: Within the assay, amplification of reference gene primers was used to estimate how many nucleated cells each sample contained. Sequence reads were collapsed and filtered to measure the absolute abundance of every unique TCRbeta CDR3 rearrangement. For each sample, productive Simpson clonality was calculated as the square root of Simpson's diversity index over productive rearrangements. As stored in TCRdb, this immuneACCESS dataset retains in-frame rearrangements with V and J assigned. A fraction of the clones does not appear; measured against another copy, unresolved V genes explain less than half of the discrepancy, and the remainder lacks a known reason. V and J calls plus clone size are reproduced from that table; the DNA served to infer D and trimming. The sample includes a few hundred thousand clones, with around 86% observed a single time. About 1.5% of the sample goes to the ten largest clones.

Note on this clone: The clone's antigen remains unknown. Per-base qualities were not stored, and no clone one base away is much larger.

The sequence is built from TRBV19 and TRBJ2-1, with a tentative D gene TRBD2 over 7 matching bases. The TCR was taken from a woman aged 45-65 years who had recovered from COVID-19. Sequenced input: PBMCs or T cells enriched from blood (not recorded which). The CDR3 corresponds to CASGGGHTDLDEQFF. The DNA sequence is as follows: TGTGCCAGTGGGGGGGGGCATACCGATTTGGATGAGCAGTTCTTC.